This T cell receptor (beta chain) was captured in a study of OX40 agonist ivuxolimab in advanced cancers. Whole-study results and caveats: Some nonresponders also had low normalized T-cell clonal expansion.

Autoimmune disease history or systemic immunosuppression barred patients. The assay was immunoSEQ multiplex PCR, and TCRdb's table has in-frame clones only and misses some. The table shows about 91,000 clones, with under 90% occurring only once. Turning to this clone: Its antigen remains unidentified.

V was pared by 5 bases and J by 0 bases, with 28 bases between. The germline CDR1 and CDR2 sequences are MDHEN and SYDVKM. The CDR3 is 20 amino acids. The sequencing here drew on CD4+ or CD8+ T cells sorted from blood, taken in a trial of the OX40 agonist ivuxolimab. The chain couples TRBV28 to TRBJ1-1, with a tentative D call TRBD1 (6 bases). The receptor was derived from an adult with an advanced solid tumor such as melanoma, head and neck, liver or kidney cancer. CDR3 DNA: TGTGCCAGCAGTCCAGTACAGGGTTCTAACCCAACGAGAATGAACACTGAAGCTTTCTTT. This encodes CASSPVQGSNPTRMNTEAFF. Using reference TRBV28 and TRBJ1-1 for the parts outside the CDR3, the full variable domain is DVKVTQSSRYLVKRTGEKVFLECVQDMDHENMFWYRQDPGLGLRLIYFSYDVKMKEKGDIPEGYSVSREKKERFSLILESASTNQTSMYLCASSPVQGSNPTRMNTEAFFGQGTRLTVV.